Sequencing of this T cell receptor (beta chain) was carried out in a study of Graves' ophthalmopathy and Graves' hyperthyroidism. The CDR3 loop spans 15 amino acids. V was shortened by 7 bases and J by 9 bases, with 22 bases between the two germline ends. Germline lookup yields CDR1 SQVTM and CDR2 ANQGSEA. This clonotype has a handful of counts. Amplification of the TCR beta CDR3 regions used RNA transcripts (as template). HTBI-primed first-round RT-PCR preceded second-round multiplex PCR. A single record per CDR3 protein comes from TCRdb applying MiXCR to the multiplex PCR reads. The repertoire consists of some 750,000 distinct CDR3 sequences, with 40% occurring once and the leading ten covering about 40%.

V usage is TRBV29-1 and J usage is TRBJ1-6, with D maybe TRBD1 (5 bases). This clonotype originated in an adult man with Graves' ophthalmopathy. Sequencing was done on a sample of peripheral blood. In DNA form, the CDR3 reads TGCAGCGCAAAAATATCCGGGACGGATTTTTCACCCCTCCACTTT. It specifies CSAKISGTDFSPLHF.